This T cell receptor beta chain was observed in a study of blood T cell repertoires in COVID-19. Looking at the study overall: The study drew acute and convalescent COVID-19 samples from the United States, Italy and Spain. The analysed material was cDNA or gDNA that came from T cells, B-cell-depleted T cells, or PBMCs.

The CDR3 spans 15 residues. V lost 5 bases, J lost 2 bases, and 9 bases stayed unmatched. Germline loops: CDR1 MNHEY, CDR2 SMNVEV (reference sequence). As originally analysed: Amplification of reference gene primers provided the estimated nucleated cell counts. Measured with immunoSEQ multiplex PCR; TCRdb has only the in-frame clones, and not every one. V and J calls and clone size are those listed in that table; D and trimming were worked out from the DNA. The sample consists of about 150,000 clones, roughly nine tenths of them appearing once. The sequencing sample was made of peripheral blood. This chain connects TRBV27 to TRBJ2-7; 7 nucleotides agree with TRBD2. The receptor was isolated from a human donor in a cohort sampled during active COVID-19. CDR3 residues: CASSPGLGGAYEQYF. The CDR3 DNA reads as TGTGCCAGCAGTCCCGGACTAGGTGGTGCCTACGAGCAGTACTTC.